This T cell receptor (beta chain) stems from a study of T cell repertoires and Cas9 in healthy adults. Study-wide context: Multi-effector potency, cytotoxicity and lineage were assessed in SpCas9-reactive CD4 and CD8 T cells.

This CDR3 has 18 amino acids. Per germline, CDR1 MNHEY and CDR2 SMNVEV (reference sequence). Trimming shortened V by 1 base and J by 2 bases, and 21 bases separated the two germline ends. TCRdb's table, derived via immunoSEQ multiplex PCR, lists solely in-frame clones and lacks some. The sample lists around 20,000 clones, more than 80% occurring once. Study outcomes and limitations: SpCas9-reactive regulatory T cells reportedly mitigated SpCas9-reactive effector T cells in vitro.

As regards this clone: What it binds is not known.

The genes are TRBV27 and TRBJ2-7; D uncertain. This receptor was taken from a human donor in good health. Sequencing used CD4+ effector T cells (CD127+, CD25-, CD137-, CD154-) from PBMCs; culture status not recorded. This CDR3 is CASSLYPPSSVSTYEQYF. The CDR3, as DNA: TGTGCCAGCAGTTTATACCCCCCTAGTAGTGTTTCAACCTACGAGCAGTACTTC.